This is a list of T cell receptor beta chains from one sample in a study of shared clonotypes between healthy human individuals. TCRdb's copy holds only in-frame clones and misses some; the assay was immunoSEQ multiplex PCR. Among some 2.3 million clones listed, more than 85% were seen once. The specimen was naive CD4+ T cells from PBMCs. The receptors were gathered from a man aged 18 to 30 in good health. Some clones in this sample may be carry-over from other donors' samples. CDR3s include the opening cysteine and the closing phenylalanine or tryptophan. A D gene is named only where the DNA matches it firmly.

TRBV19,TRBJ1-5,NA,TGTGCCAGTAGTATTAAATTGGCGGGGCCCCAGCATTTT,CASSIKLAGPQHF
TRBV7-8,TRBJ2-3,TRBD1,TGTGCCAGCAGCTTAACAGGGGGTCGTTCAGATACGCAGTATTTT,CASSLTGGRSDTQYF
TRBV5-1,TRBJ2-5,TRBD2,TGCGCCAGCAGCCCCGGGGTAGCGGGAGGTTTAGAGACCCAGTACTTC,CASSPGVAGGLETQYF
TRBV4-2,TRBJ1-2,NA,TGTGCCAGCAGCCACGGGACTTCCCACTATGGCTACACCTTC,CASSHGTSHYGYTF
TRBV7-6,TRBJ2-7,NA,TGTGCCAGCAGCTTACGTTCCGGGTTTATCTACGAGCAGTACTTC,CASSLRSGFIYEQYF
TRBV18,TRBJ1-5,TRBD1,TGTGCCAGCTCCCCGGGACAGGTGAATCAGCCCCAGCATTTT,CASSPGQVNQPQHF
TRBV7-3,TRBJ2-2,NA,TGTGCCAGCAGCTTAGTTGTCAGGGGACTCGGGGAGCTGTTTTTT,CASSLVVRGLGELFF
TRBV10-3,TRBJ2-7,TRBD2,TGTGCCATCAGTGAGCCTGGGACTAGCGGGACTCTCTACGAGCAGTACTTC,CAISEPGTSGTLYEQYF
TRBV18,TRBJ2-7,TRBD1,TGTGCCAGCTCACCAGGGACAGGGAACGAGCAGTACTTC,CASSPGTGNEQYF
TRBV7-8,TRBJ1-2,NA,TGTGCCAGCAGCTTAGGGGGCGGCGGCTATGGCTACACCTTC,CASSLGGGGYGYTF
TRBV6-1,TRBJ2-1,TRBD2,TGTGCCAGCAGTGTACTAGCGGGAGGTATCAATGAGCAGTTCTTC,CASSVLAGGINEQFF
TRBV12-5,TRBJ2-7,NA,TGTGCTAGTGGTTCGGGTAGGGAGCAGTACTTC,CASGSGREQYF
TRBV23-1,TRBJ2-6,TRBD1,TGCGCCAGCAGTCAATCGAACTGGGACAGTGAAGACGGGGCCAACGTCCTGACTTTC,CASSQSNWDSEDGANVLTF
TRBV11-2,TRBJ2-2,NA,TGTGCCAGCAGCTACCGGGGGAGCCTTTCAAACACCGGGGAGCTGTTTTTT,CASSYRGSLSNTGELFF
TRBV14,TRBJ2-3,NA,TGTGCCAGCAGCCGTGGCAGGGACGGGGATACGCAGTATTTT,CASSRGRDGDTQYF
TRBV5-1,TRBJ2-1,TRBD1,TGCGCCAGCAGCCCTGGACAGGTTTTCTACAATGAGCAGTTCTTC,CASSPGQVFYNEQFF
TRBV6-5,TRBJ2-5,NA,NA,CASSYFGPGETQYF
TRBV5-1,TRBJ1-2,TRBD1,TGCGCCAGCAGCTTGAGGCAGGGGGCGGACTATGGCTACACCTTC,CASSLRQGADYGYTF
TRBV19,TRBJ1-5,TRBD1,TGTGCCAGTAGAGCCCCCGGGACAGGGGGCCATAGCAGTCATTTT,CASRAPGTGGHSSHF
TRBV15,TRBJ1-6,TRBD1,TGTGCCACTAAAGACCCGCAGGGGGGACCCCTCCACTTT,CATKDPQGGPLHF
TRBV18,TRBJ2-7,TRBD1,TGTGCCAGCTCCCCACAAGCAGGGGGCTCAAGCTCCTACGAGCAGTACTTC,CASSPQAGGSSSYEQYF
TRBV28,TRBJ1-4,NA,TGTGCCGTGGCGGGCAGCTCAAATGAAAAACTGTTTTTT,CAVAGSSNEKLFF
TRBV30,TRBJ2-2,NA,TGTGCCTGGGGCATCTTGAACACCGGGGAGCTGTTTTTT,CAWGILNTGELFF